Shown below are 25 T cell receptor beta chains from a single sample sequenced in a study of vaccination effects on CD4 cells after COVID-19. Antigen-specific CD4+ T cells were expanded with viral peptide pools in the ViraFEST assay before sequencing. Between days 9 and 11 of culture, CD4+ T cells were separated out. Libraries were prepared by immunoSEQ multiplex PCR; TCRdb keeps only in-frame clonotypes and omits some of them. The data contain tens of thousands of clones, about 74% of them singletons. No antigen is known for these receptors. The sample was CD4+ T cells from PBMCs cultured with HCoV-229E spike peptides, taken before COVID-19 vaccination. The receptors originated from a human donor who received a COVID-19 vaccine.

The chain recombines TRBV9 with TRBJ1-2; D possibly corresponds to TRBD1 (5 bases). The CDR3 sequence is 15 residues long. Germline lookup yields CDR1 SGDLS and CDR2 YYNGEE. V lost 4 bases, J lost 3 bases, and 16 bases lay in between. In nucleotides, the CDR3 is TGTGCCAGCAGCTCTCGCGCCGGGACGGACTATGGCTACACCTTC. It codes for CASSSRAGTDYGYTF.

V is TRBV18 and J is TRBJ2-5; D uncertain. V was clipped by 4 bases and J by 3 bases, with 12 bases between them. The CDR3 has 14 amino acids. CDR1 and CDR2 from the germline V gene are KGHSH and LQKENI. CDR3 nucleotide sequence: TGTGCCAGCTCACTGGGCCTTGGAGAAGAGACCCAGTACTTC. Translation gives CASSLGLGEETQYF.

This clone occurred a few times. The V and J genes are TRBV11-2 and TRBJ2-2; no firm D call. CDR3 length: 14 amino acids. Germline V gives CDR1 SGHAT, CDR2 FQNNGV. Trimming removed 7 bases at V and 3 bases at J, with 12 bases between. CDR3 loop: CASTVFRDTGELFF. The DNA of the CDR3 is TGTGCCAGCACCGTGTTTCGCGACACCGGGGAGCTGTTTTTT.

This clone has just a few counts. The chain links TRBV5-4 to TRBJ1-2; D gene unclear. CDR3 length: 14 residues. The germline V and J ends were trimmed by 5 bases and 4 bases, with 15 bases remaining between them. Germline V gives CDR1 SGHNT, CDR2 YYREEE (reference sequence). DNA for the CDR3: TGTGCCAGCAGGGAGGGAGGGCGGACCTATGGCTACACCTTC. Its protein is CASREGGRTYGYTF.

This clone is a singleton in its sample. This chain joins TRBV2 and TRBJ2-5; 12 bases are a match to TRBD1. Germline V gene data show CDR1 as SNHLY and CDR2 as FYNNEI. This CDR3 has 15 residues. The junction had 3 bases not matched to a gene; V was cut back by 5 bases and J by 2 bases. DNA of the CDR3: TGTGCCAGCAGTTGGGACAGGGGGCGACAAGAGACCCAGTACTTC. Encoded protein: CASSWDRGRQETQYF.

J is TRBJ1-1 and V is TRBV6-5; maybe TRBD1 (5 bases). Trimming stripped 6 bases from V and 10 bases from J, with 24 bases between. The CDR3 is 15 residues long. The germline V gene encodes CDR1 MNHEY and CDR2 SVGAGI. DNA of the CDR3: TGTGCCAGCAGCGCACTTCAGGTCAGGGATGGAGTAGCTTTCTTT. Amino acids: CASSALQVRDGVAFF.

The chain recombines TRBV2 with TRBJ1-1; D may be TRBD1 (6 bases). The germline gives CDR1 SNHLY, CDR2 FYNNEI. Trimming stripped 6 bases from V and 4 bases from J, with 15 bases between. The CDR3 loop spans 14 amino acids. This CDR3 is CASSLRGAVTEAFF. DNA for the CDR3: TGTGCCAGCAGCCTCAGGGGAGCGGTCACTGAAGCTTTCTTT.

This rearrangement joins TRBV19 to TRBJ1-2, with 7 bases aligning to TRBD1. J gave up 5 bases and V 6 bases, and 6 bases lay outside the gene matches. Germline loops: CDR1 LNHDA, CDR2 SQIVND (reference sequence). The CDR3 extends over 13 amino acids. CDR3 amino acids: CASSFRGNYGYTF. The CDR3 DNA follows: TGTGCCAGTAGCTTCAGGGGGAATTATGGCTACACCTTC.

The V gene is TRBV5-6, the J gene TRBJ1-2, with D perhaps matching TRBD1 (5 bases). Deletions cut 4 bases from V and 4 bases from J, with 14 bases between. Germline V lookup: CDR1 SGHDT, CDR2 YYEEEE. The CDR3 has 14 residues. This CDR3 reads CASSMGPGGYGYTF. CDR3 nucleotide sequence: TGTGCCAGCAGCATGGGACCCGGGGGCTATGGCTACACCTTC.

The rearrangement links TRBV15 to TRBJ1-2; no clear D. CDR3 length: 14 residues. Germline assignment: CDR1 LNHNV and CDR2 YYDKDF (reference sequence). The V and J ends lost 5 bases and 1 base respectively, with 11 bases between them. The CDR3 loop is CATSARTDNYGYTF. As DNA, the CDR3 is TGTGCCACCAGCGCCCGGACGGATAACTATGGCTACACCTTC.

The chain joins TRBV6-1 to TRBJ1-3; D is ambiguous. The CDR3 totals 17 residues. Trimming pared 1 base from V and 2 bases from J, leaving 15 bases between. Germline CDR1 is MNHNS and CDR2 is SASEGT. The CDR3, as DNA: TGTGCCAGCAGTGAAGTCCCAGGCGTTGGGCCTGGAAACACCATATATTTT. This codes for CASSEVPGVGPGNTIYF.

The chain carries TRBV11-3 and TRBJ1-1, with D unresolved. The CDR3 has 13 residues. The germline CDR1 and CDR2 sequences are SGHNT and YENEEA. V lost 5 bases and J lost 5, with 12 bases in between. CDR3 DNA sequence: TGTGCCAGCAGCCCGACAATAGGGACTGAAGCTTTCTTT. Amino acids: CASSPTIGTEAFF.

This clone was observed a few times. V and J are TRBV5-1 and TRBJ2-1; D remains ambiguous. CDR1 is SGHRS, CDR2 YFSETQ, per germline. This CDR3 comprises 14 residues. Trimming left V 2 bases short and J 5 bases short, with 11 bases between. CDR3 protein: CASSFAGQNNEQFF. CDR3 nucleotides: TGCGCCAGCAGCTTTGCTGGGCAGAACAATGAGCAGTTCTTC. The entire variable domain, with the rest obtained from reference TRBV5-1 and TRBJ2-1, is as follows: KAGVTQTPRYLIKTRGQQVTLSCSPISGHRSVSWYQQTPGQGLQFLFEYFSETQRNKGNFPGRFSGRQFSNSRSEMNVSTLELGDSALYLCASSFAGQNNEQFFGPGTRLTVL.

The J gene is TRBJ2-6, the V gene TRBV19; D gene uncertain. With 5 bases removed from V and 0 bases from J, the gap between germline ends came to 17 bases. There are 18 residues in the CDR3. Per the germline V gene, CDR1 is LNHDA and CDR2 is SQIVND (reference sequence). The CDR3 region has the DNA TGTGCCAGTAGTCGTCAAGTTAGTAGGGTCTCTGGGGCCAACGTCCTGACTTTC. It specifies CASSRQVSRVSGANVLTF.

This clone was recorded once. The chain uses TRBV6-5 and TRBJ2-7; D uncertain. The ends were cut back, 5 bases at V and 5 bases at J, with 16 bases in the middle. CDR3 length: 14 residues. Germline lookup yields CDR1 MNHEY and CDR2 SVGAGI. The CDR3 nucleotides are TGTGCCAGCAGTCCGAACCACAATTTACACGAGCAGTACGTC. This translates into CASSPNHNLHEQYV.

V usage is TRBV19 and J usage is TRBJ1-4; possibly TRBD1 for D (5 bases). CDR1 and CDR2 (germline): LNHDA, SQIVND (reference sequence). The CDR3 has 14 amino acids. Between the trimmed V and J ends, which lost 5 bases and 4 bases, there was a span of 11 bases. The CDR3 region has the DNA TGTGCCAGTAGTTCTGGGGCAAGTAATGAAAAACTGTTTTTT. This encodes CASSSGASNEKLFF.

V gene TRBV29-1 combines with J gene TRBJ1-2; 7 bases agree with TRBD1. Germline V gives CDR1 SQVTM, CDR2 ANQGSEA. V lost 6 bases to trimming and J lost 4 bases; unmatched junction nucleotides: 11. The CDR3 covers 14 residues. The CDR3 loop is CSVPLVSGGYGYTF. Here the CDR3 DNA reads TGCAGCGTCCCCTTGGTTTCAGGGGGCTATGGCTACACCTTC.

CDR3 region: CASSVQIRPYNEQFF. CDR3 sequence (DNA): TGTGCCAGCAGTGTTCAGATACGGCCCTACAATGAGCAGTTCTTC. The V call is TRBV6-4, the J call TRBJ2-1; D remains unclear. The CDR3 sequence is 15 residues long. V was cut by 4 bases and J by 2 bases, with 12 bases left in between. Germline CDR1 reads MRHNA; CDR2 reads SNTAGT.

With respect to this clone: The sample has other DNA sequences that encode this CDR3 too. The chain combines TRBV29-1 with TRBJ1-5; a weak D match, TRBD1 (5 bases). V was pared by 0 bases and J by 6 bases, with 6 bases between. Germline values: CDR1 SQVTM, CDR2 ANQGSEA. The CDR3 is 12 residues long. The CDR3 reads CSVEEGGQPQHF. As DNA, the CDR3 is TGCAGCGTTGAAGAGGGGGGTCAGCCCCAGCATTTT.

The V call is TRBV7-2, the J call TRBJ2-5; TRBD2 matches 11 bases. Germline CDR1 is SGHTA and CDR2 is FQGNSA. The CDR3 has 15 residues. Losses at the gene ends were 1 base for V and 5 bases for J; bases not matched to a gene: 3. The DNA for the CDR3 is TGTGCCAGCAGCTTAGTTAGCGGGGGGGCCGAGACCCAGTACTTC. It is translated as CASSLVSGGAETQYF.

The chain recombines TRBV28 with TRBJ1-1; D ambiguous. Germline-derived CDR1 and CDR2 are MDHEN and SYDVKM. The CDR3 is 17 amino acids. Trimming shortened V by 7 bases and J by 0 bases, and 21 bases separated the two germline ends. CDR3 DNA sequence: TGTGCCAGCACCTCCCCTTGGGCAGGCTTCATGAACACTGAAGCTTTCTTT. Protein sequence: CASTSPWAGFMNTEAFF.

This rearrangement joins TRBV5-6 to TRBJ1-1, with a possible D match to TRBD1 (5 bases). The CDR3 runs to 13 residues. Per the germline V gene, CDR1 is SGHDT and CDR2 is YYEEEE. Trimming left V 0 bases short and J 4 bases short, with 7 bases between. The DNA for the CDR3 is TGTGCCAGCAGCTTGGGGGGGACCACTGAAGCTTTCTTT. Its translation is CASSLGGTTEAFF.

The CDR3 loop is CASSTQDYRNTDTQYF. The DNA for the CDR3 is TGCGCCAGCAGCACCCAAGACTATCGCAACACAGATACGCAGTATTTT. J is TRBJ2-3 and V is TRBV4-1; D possibly corresponds to TRBD2 (5 bases). CDR1 MGHRA and CDR2 YSYEKL come from the germline V gene. The V gene lost 5 bases and the J gene lost 2 bases, with 17 bases spanning the gap. The CDR3 length is 16 residues.

This clone was detected only once. The chain links TRBV15 to TRBJ2-3, with D possibly TRBD2 on 6 matching bases. Trimming shortened V by 0 bases and J by 6 bases, and 22 bases separated the two germline ends. CDR3 length: 18 residues. Germline loops: CDR1 LNHNV, CDR2 YYDKDF (reference sequence). The CDR3 nucleotides are TGTGCCACCAGCAGAGATTTCGCGGCGGGGAGTAGGTCCGATACGCAGTATTTT. Amino acid sequence: CATSRDFAAGSRSDTQYF.

The J gene is TRBJ1-6, the V gene TRBV9; 7 bases are a match to TRBD1. There are 16 residues in the CDR3. V gave up 3 bases and J gave up 8 bases; unmatched junction bases: 11. CDR1 is SGDLS, CDR2 YYNGEE, per germline. The CDR3 protein is CASSAAEQGYYSPLHF. For the CDR3, the DNA is TGTGCCAGCAGCGCAGCAGAACAGGGGTACTATTCACCCCTCCACTTT.